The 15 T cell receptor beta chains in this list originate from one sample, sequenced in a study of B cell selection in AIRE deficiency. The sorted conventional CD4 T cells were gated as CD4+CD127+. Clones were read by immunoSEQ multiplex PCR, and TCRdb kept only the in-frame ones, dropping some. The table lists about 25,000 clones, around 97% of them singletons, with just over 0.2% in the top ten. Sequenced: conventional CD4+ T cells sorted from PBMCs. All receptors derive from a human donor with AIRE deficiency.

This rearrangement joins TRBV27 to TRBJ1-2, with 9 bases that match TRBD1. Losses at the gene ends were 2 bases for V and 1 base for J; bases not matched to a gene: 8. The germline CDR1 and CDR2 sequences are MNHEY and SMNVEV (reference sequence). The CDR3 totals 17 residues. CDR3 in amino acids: CASSLDLLTGGNYGYTF. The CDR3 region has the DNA TGTGCCAGCAGTTTAGACCTTTTGACAGGGGGTAACTATGGCTACACCTTC.

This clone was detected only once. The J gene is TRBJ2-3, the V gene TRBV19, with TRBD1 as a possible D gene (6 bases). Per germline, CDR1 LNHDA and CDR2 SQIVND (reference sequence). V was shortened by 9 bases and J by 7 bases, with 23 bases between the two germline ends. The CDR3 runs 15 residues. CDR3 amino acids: CARLRQDRVWNTQYF. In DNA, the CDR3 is TGTGCCAGACTTAGACAGGACCGCGTTTGGAATACGCAGTATTTT.

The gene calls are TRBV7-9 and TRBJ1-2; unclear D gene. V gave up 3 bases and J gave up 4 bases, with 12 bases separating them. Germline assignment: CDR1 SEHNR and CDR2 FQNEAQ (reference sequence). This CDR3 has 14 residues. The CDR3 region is CASSFDTDIYGYTF. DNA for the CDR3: TGTGCCAGCAGCTTTGACACTGATATCTATGGCTACACCTTC.

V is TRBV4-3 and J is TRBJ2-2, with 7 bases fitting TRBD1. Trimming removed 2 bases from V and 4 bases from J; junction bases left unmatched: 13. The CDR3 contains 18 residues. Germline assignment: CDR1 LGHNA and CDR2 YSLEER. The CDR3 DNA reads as TGCGCCAGCAGCCAACTAGTTTTACAGGGGTCTACCACCGGGGAGCTGTTTTTT. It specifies CASSQLVLQGSTTGELFF.

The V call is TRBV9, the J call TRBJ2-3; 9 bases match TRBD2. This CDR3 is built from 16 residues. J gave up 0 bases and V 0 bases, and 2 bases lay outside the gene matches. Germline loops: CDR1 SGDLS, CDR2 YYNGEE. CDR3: CASSVASGDSTDTQYF. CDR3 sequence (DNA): TGTGCCAGCAGCGTAGCTAGCGGGGATAGCACAGATACGCAGTATTTT.

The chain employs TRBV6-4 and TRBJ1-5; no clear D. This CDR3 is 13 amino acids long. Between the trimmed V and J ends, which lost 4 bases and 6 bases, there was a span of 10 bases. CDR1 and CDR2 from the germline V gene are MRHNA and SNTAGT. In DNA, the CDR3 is TGTGCCAGCAGTGCCCTTGGAGGTCAGCCCCAGCATTTT. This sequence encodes CASSALGGQPQHF.

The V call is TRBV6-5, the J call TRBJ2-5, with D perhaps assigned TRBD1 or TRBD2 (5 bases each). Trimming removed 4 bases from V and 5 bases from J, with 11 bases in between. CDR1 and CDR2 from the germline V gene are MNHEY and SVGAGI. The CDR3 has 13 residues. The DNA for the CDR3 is TGTGCCAGCAGTTCCGGGGCCGGGGAGACCCAGTACTTC. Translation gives CASSSGAGETQYF.

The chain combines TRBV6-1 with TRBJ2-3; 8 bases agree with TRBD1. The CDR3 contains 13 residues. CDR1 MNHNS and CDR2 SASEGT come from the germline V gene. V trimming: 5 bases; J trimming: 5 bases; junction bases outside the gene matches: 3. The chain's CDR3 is CASSRDRGDTQYF. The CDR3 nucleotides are TGTGCCAGCAGTCGTGACAGGGGAGATACGCAGTATTTT.

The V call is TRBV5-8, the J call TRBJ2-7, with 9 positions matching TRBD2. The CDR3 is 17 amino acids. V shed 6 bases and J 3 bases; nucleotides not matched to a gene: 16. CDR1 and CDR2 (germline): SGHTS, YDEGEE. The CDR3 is CASNKGLAGSFLYEQYF. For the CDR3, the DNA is TGTGCCAGCAACAAGGGGCTAGCGGGGAGTTTTCTCTACGAGCAGTACTTC.

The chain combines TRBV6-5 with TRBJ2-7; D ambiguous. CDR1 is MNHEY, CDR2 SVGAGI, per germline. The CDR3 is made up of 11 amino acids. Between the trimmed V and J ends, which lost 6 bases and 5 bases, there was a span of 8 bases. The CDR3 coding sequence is TGTGCCAGCAGCCAAACCCACGAGCAGTACTTC. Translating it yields CASSQTHEQYF.

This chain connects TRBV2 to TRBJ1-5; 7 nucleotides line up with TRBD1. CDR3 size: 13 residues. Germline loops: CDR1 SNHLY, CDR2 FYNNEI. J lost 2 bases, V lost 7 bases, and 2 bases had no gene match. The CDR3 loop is CASKGQRNQPQHF. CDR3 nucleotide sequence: TGTGCCAGCAAGGGACAGCGCAATCAGCCCCAGCATTTT.

DNA for the CDR3: TGTGCCAGCACCAGGACAAATTATGGCTACACCTTC. Translating it yields CASTRTNYGYTF. This chain joins TRBV28 and TRBJ1-2; perhaps TRBD1 as D (5 bases). Germline CDR1 is MDHEN and CDR2 is SYDVKM. CDR3 length: 12 amino acids. Trimming pared 7 bases from V and 5 bases from J, leaving 11 bases between.

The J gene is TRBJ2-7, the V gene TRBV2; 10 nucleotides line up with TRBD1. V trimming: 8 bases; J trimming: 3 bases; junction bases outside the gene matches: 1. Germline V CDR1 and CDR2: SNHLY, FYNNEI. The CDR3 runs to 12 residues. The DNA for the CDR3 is TGTGCCAGCCGGACAGGGGGCTACGAGCAGTACTTC. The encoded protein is CASRTGGYEQYF.

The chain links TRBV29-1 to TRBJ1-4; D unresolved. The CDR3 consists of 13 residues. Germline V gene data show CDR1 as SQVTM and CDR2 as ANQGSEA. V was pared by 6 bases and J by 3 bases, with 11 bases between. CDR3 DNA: TGCAGCGTAGCGGGGAGGGCTAATGAAAAACTGTTTTTT. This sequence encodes CSVAGRANEKLFF. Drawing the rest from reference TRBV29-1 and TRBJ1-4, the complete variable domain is SAVISQKPSRDICQRGTSLTIQCQVDSQVTMMFWYRQQPGQSLTLIATANQGSEATYESGFVIDKFPISRPNLTFSTLTVSNMSPEDSSIYLCSVAGRANEKLFFGSGTQLSVL.

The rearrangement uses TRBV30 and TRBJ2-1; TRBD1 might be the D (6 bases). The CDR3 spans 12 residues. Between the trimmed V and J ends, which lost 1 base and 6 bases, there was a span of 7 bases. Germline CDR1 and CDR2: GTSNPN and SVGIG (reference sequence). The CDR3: CAWSGGGNEQFF. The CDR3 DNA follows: TGTGCCTGGAGTGGAGGGGGCAATGAGCAGTTCTTC.